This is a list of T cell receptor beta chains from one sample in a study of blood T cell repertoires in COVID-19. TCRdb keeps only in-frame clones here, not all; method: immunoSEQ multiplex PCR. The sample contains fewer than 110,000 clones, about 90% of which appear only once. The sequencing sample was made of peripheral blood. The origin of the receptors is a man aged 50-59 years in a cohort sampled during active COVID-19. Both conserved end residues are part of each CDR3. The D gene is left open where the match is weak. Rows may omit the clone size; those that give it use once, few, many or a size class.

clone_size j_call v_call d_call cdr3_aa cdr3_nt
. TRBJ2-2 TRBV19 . CASELRGANTGELFF TGTGCCAGTGAGTTAAGGGGCGCGAACACCGGGGAGCTGTTTTTT
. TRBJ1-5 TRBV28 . CASSSPRSAQHF TGTGCCAGCAGTTCTCCCCGATCAGCCCAGCATTTT
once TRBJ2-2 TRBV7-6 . CASSLRRAGGLSGELFF TGTGCCAGCAGCTTGCGGAGAGCGGGTGGGCTCTCCGGGGAGCTGTTTTTT
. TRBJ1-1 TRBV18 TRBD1 CASSPNTGQGETEAFF TGTGCCAGCTCACCGAATACGGGACAGGGGGAGACTGAAGCTTTCTTT
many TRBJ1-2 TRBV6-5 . CASSYSSDSLYGYTF TGTGCCAGCAGTTACTCGTCCGACAGTCTTTATGGCTACACCTTC
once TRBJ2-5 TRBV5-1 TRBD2 CASSSGGQETQYF TGCGCCAGCAGCTCGGGGGGCCAAGAGACCCAGTACTTC
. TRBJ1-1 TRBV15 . CATSGGDEGKGTEAFF TGTGCCACCAGCGGGGGGGATGAGGGGAAGGGCACTGAAGCTTTCTTT
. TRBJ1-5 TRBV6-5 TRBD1 CASRLDRVVQPQHF TGTGCCAGCAGATTGGACAGGGTAGTACAGCCCCAGCATTTT
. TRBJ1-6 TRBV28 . CASSDRPTLHF TGTGCCAGCAGTGACAGACCGACCCTCCACTTT
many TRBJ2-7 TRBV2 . CASSENGLAPYEQYF TGTGCCAGCAGTGAGAATGGGCTGGCCCCCTACGAGCAGTACTTC
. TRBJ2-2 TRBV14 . CASSQGGVWYSGELFF TGTGCCAGCAGCCAAGGTGGCGTGTGGTACAGCGGGGAGCTGTTTTTT